This TCR beta chain originates from a study of T cell responses to AZD1222 COVID-19 vaccine. Study-wide points: Unmutated regions of variants are reportedly targeted by nearly half of spike-specific TCRs. There were mostly white British donors and more females than males, and clonal diversity was possibly underestimated.

CDR3 length: 12 amino acids. V lost 5 bases, J lost 0 bases, and 4 bases lay in between. Germline CDR1 is MDHEN and CDR2 is SYDVKM. Regarding this clone: Its specificity is not known.

Repertoires were generated with immunoSEQ multiplex PCR, while TCRdb's copy carries only in-frame clones and drops some. The sample includes 100,000 to 150,000 clones, around 87% of them seen just once. This chain joins TRBV28 and TRBJ1-2; D is uncertain. The sequence derives from an adult in good health. Material: peripheral blood, obtained on day 0 of AZD1222 vaccination. The CDR3 DNA is TGTGCCAGCAGTACCTCTAACTATGGCTACACCTTC. It is translated as CASSTSNYGYTF.